Listed below are T cell receptor beta chains from one sample, sequenced in a study of OX40 agonist ivuxolimab in advanced cancers. This table comes from immunoSEQ multiplex PCR, and its TCRdb copy is limited to in-frame clones, with some not included. The sample carries about 61,000 clones, 86% recorded once. Material: CD4+ or CD8+ T cells sorted from blood, obtained in a trial of the OX40 agonist ivuxolimab. All receptors come from an adult with an advanced solid tumor such as melanoma, head and neck, liver or kidney cancer. Both conserved end residues are part of each CDR3. Each record gives: V gene, D gene, J gene, clone size, CDR3 protein, CDR3 DNA. D genes are given only for firm matches. Clone size is stated in some rows and not others, as once, few, many or a class when expanded.

TRBV25-1	TRBD1	TRBJ1-2	.	CASSEQGAGGYGYTF	TGTGCCAGCAGTGAGCAGGGGGCTGGTGGCTATGGCTACACCTTC
TRBV4-1	TRBD1	TRBJ1-4	.	CASSQDGGQINEKLFF	TGCGCCAGCAGCCAAGATGGGGGACAGATTAATGAAAAACTGTTTTTT
TRBV5-1	.	TRBJ1-2	.	CASSLFQDNYGYTF	TGCGCCAGCAGCTTGTTTCAGGACAACTATGGCTACACCTTC
TRBV18	.	TRBJ2-2	.	CASSRAGGTNTGELFF	TGTGCCAGCTCACGGGCCGGCGGAACGAACACCGGGGAGCTGTTTTTT
TRBV6-4	.	TRBJ1-1	.	CASSDGVSEAFF	TGTGCCAGCAGTGACGGGGTCTCTGAAGCTTTCTTT
TRBV7-9	.	TRBJ1-5	.	CASSLIPGEGAYSNQPQHF	TGTGCCAGCAGCTTAATCCCCGGGGAGGGCGCGTATAGCAATCAGCCCCAGCATTTT
TRBV18	.	TRBJ2-3	.	CASSSPLASVEGDTQYF	TGTGCCAGCTCATCCCCGTTAGCTAGCGTGGAAGGAGATACGCAGTATTTT
TRBV4-1	.	TRBJ2-4	.	CASSQPLAKNIQYF	TGCGCCAGCAGCCAGCCTTTAGCCAAAAACATTCAGTACTTC
TRBV28	.	TRBJ1-4	.	CASMIAGAAEKLFF	TGTGCCAGCATGATAGCAGGGGCGGCGGAAAAACTGTTTTTT
TRBV6-5	TRBD1	TRBJ2-3	.	CASRGQGGPDTQYF	TGTGCCAGCAGAGGACAGGGCGGTCCAGATACGCAGTATTTT
TRBV29-1	TRBD2	TRBJ2-7	.	CSVVLAVSYEQYF	TGCAGCGTTGTCCTAGCGGTCTCCTACGAGCAGTACTTC
TRBV18	TRBD1	TRBJ1-1	once	CASSPLQGAGTEAFF	TGTGCCAGCTCACCGCTACAGGGGGCCGGGACTGAAGCTTTCTTT
TRBV11-2	.	TRBJ2-1	.	CASSLLSLANEQFF	TGTGCCAGCAGCTTACTCTCCCTAGCGAATGAGCAGTTCTTC
TRBV25-1	.	TRBJ1-6	once	CASSPYINSPLHF	TGTGCCAGCAGTCCCTACATAAATTCACCCCTCCACTTT
TRBV5-1	.	TRBJ2-3	.	CASSLGPIGTDTQYF	TGCGCCAGCAGCTTAGGACCCATCGGGACAGATACGCAGTATTTT
TRBV6-5	TRBD1	TRBJ2-2	.	CASSYSDRASTGELFF	TGTGCCAGCAGTTACTCGGACAGGGCGAGCACCGGGGAGCTGTTTTTT
TRBV4-1	.	TRBJ1-3	few	CASSQGQLNTIYF	TGCGCCAGCAGCCAGGGGCAGTTGAACACCATATATTTT
TRBV30	.	TRBJ2-2	few	CAWSQDRNTGELFF	TGTGCCTGGAGTCAGGACAGGAACACCGGGGAGCTGTTTTTT
TRBV5-1	TRBD2	TRBJ2-3	once	CASSPLAGPDTQYF	TGCGCCAGCAGCCCCCTAGCGGGGCCGGATACGCAGTATTTT
TRBV9	.	TRBJ2-2	.	CASSATLQGFRTGELFF	TGTGCCAGCAGCGCGACGTTACAGGGTTTTAGGACCGGGGAGCTGTTTTTT
TRBV30	.	TRBJ2-1	.	CAWSVRGTWGGNEQFF	TGTGCCTGGAGTGTACGGGGGACCTGGGGCGGAAATGAGCAGTTCTTC
TRBV18	TRBD1	TRBJ1-1	.	CASSADRGLAEAFF	TGTGCCAGCTCAGCAGACAGGGGGCTGGCTGAAGCTTTCTTT
TRBV15	TRBD1	TRBJ1-1	.	CATSSMDRGRTNTEAFF	TGTGCCACCAGCAGCATGGACAGGGGCCGGACGAACACTGAAGCTTTCTTT
TRBV18	.	TRBJ2-1	.	CASSPQEGATYNEQFF	TGTGCCAGCTCACCCCAGGAGGGGGCGACGTATAATGAGCAGTTCTTC
TRBV14	.	TRBJ1-1	.	CASSGQLNTEAFF	TGTGCCAGCAGTGGACAGTTGAACACTGAAGCTTTCTTT
TRBV4-1	TRBD2	TRBJ2-1	.	CASSHITSGGRQAEQFF	TGCGCCAGCAGCCACATCACTAGCGGGGGGAGGCAGGCTGAGCAGTTCTTC
TRBV12-5	.	TRBJ2-7	.	CASGRGQNYEQYF	TGTGCTAGTGGTCGGGGACAAAACTACGAGCAGTACTTC
TRBV19	TRBD2	TRBJ2-1	.	CASRTSRSSYNEQFF	TGTGCCAGCAGGACTAGCCGGAGCTCCTACAATGAGCAGTTCTTC
TRBV27	.	TRBJ1-2	.	CASRKLHRTGTNYGYTF	TGTGCCAGCAGGAAACTACACCGGACGGGCACTAACTATGGCTACACCTTC
TRBV2	.	TRBJ2-1	.	CASFRAPLNEQFF	TGTGCCAGCTTTCGTGCCCCACTCAATGAGCAGTTCTTC
TRBV7-6	.	TRBJ2-3	once	CASSLGTSSDTQYF	TGTGCCAGCAGCTTAGGGACTTCCTCAGATACGCAGTATTTT
TRBV19	.	TRBJ1-2	.	CASRRDLFYGYTF	TGTGCCAGTCGTCGGGACTTGTTTTATGGCTACACCTTC
TRBV5-5	TRBD1	TRBJ2-7	.	CASSLVTGKGYEQYF	TGTGCCAGCAGCTTGGTGACAGGGAAGGGATACGAGCAGTACTTC
TRBV18	TRBD1	TRBJ1-2	.	CASSPLPLTGEGGYTF	TGTGCCAGCTCACCCCTCCCACTTACAGGGGAGGGTGGCTACACCTTC
TRBV7-6	.	TRBJ2-7	few	CASSLAGSSYEQYF	TGTGCCAGCAGCTTAGCAGGGAGCTCCTACGAGCAGTACTTC
TRBV18	TRBD1	TRBJ1-1	medium-sized	CASSPSTGLARTEAFF	TGTGCCAGCTCACCCTCGACAGGGTTGGCGCGCACTGAAGCTTTCTTT
TRBV9	TRBD1	TRBJ2-1	.	CASSLRSKQGASYNEQFF	TGTGCCAGCAGCCTTAGGTCCAAACAGGGGGCTTCCTACAATGAGCAGTTCTTC
TRBV5-5	.	TRBJ1-2	.	CASSLAATSANYGYTF	TGTGCCAGCAGCTTGGCGGCAACCTCAGCTAACTATGGCTACACCTTC
TRBV2	.	TRBJ2-5	.	CASSYTEARQYF	TGTGCCAGCAGCTACACAGAAGCCAGACAGTACTTC
TRBV7-9	TRBD1	TRBJ1-4	.	CASSLSRTGKSDNEKLFF	TGTGCCAGCAGCTTATCCCGGACAGGGAAGTCTGATAATGAAAAACTGTTTTTT
TRBV4-2	TRBD1	TRBJ1-1	.	CASSLPGTADTEAFF	TGTGCCAGCAGCCTTCCCGGGACAGCCGACACTGAAGCTTTCTTT
TRBV4-2	TRBD1	TRBJ1-1	few	CASSQPGTGNTEAFF	TGTGCCAGCAGCCAACCCGGGACAGGGAACACTGAAGCTTTCTTT
TRBV6-1	TRBD1	TRBJ1-1	.	CASSAAYRGRGDTEAFF	TGTGCCAGCAGTGCGGCCTACAGGGGAAGGGGGGACACTGAAGCTTTCTTT
TRBV6-1	TRBD1	TRBJ1-5	.	CASTLAGTGYQPQHF	TGTGCCAGCACTCTTGCCGGGACAGGGTATCAGCCCCAGCATTTT
TRBV7-2	.	TRBJ1-1	.	CASSLGGFYREAFF	TGTGCCAGCAGCTTAGGTGGGTTCTACAGAGAAGCTTTCTTT
TRBV6-4	.	TRBJ1-3	.	CASSPGVCSGNTIYF	TGTGCCAGCAGTCCAGGGGTGTGCTCTGGAAACACCATATATTTT
TRBV5-1	.	TRBJ2-1	.	CASSLLVNNEQFF	TGCGCCAGCAGCTTGCTGGTGAACAATGAGCAGTTCTTC
TRBV6-1	TRBD1	TRBJ1-5	.	CASRQTGGDQPQHF	TGTGCCAGCAGACAAACAGGGGGCGATCAGCCCCAGCATTTT
TRBV18	.	TRBJ1-2	.	CASSPTGGANGYTF	TGTGCCAGCTCACCCACGGGGGGCGCGAATGGCTACACCTTC
TRBV5-1	.	TRBJ1-2	once	CASSLVGGEVRYTF	TGCGCCAGCAGCTTGGTTGGGGGAGAGGTTCGCTACACCTTC
TRBV18	TRBD1	TRBJ1-1	few	CASSLTGGTEAFF	TGTGCCAGCTCTCTAACAGGGGGCACTGAAGCTTTCTTT
TRBV18	.	TRBJ2-3	.	CASSTGGLGDTQYF	TGTGCCAGCTCGACCGGGGGACTTGGGGATACGCAGTATTTT